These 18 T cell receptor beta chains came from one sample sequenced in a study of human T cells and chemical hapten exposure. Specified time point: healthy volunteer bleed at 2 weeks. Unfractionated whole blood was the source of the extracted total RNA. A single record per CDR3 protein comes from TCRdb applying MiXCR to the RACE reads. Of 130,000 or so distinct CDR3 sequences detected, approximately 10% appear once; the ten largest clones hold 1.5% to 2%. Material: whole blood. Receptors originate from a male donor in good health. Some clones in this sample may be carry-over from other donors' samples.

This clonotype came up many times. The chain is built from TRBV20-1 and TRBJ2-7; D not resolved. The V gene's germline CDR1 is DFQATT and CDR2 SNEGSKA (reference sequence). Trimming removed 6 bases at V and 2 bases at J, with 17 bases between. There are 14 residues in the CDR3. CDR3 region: CSARPTGSTYEQYF. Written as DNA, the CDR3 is TGCAGTGCCAGACCTACGGGTAGCACCTACGAGCAGTACTTC.

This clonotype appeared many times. The CDR3 sequence: CASSLGGEQFF. CDR3 bases: TGTGCCAGCAGCCTGGGGGGTGAGCAGTTCTTC. The chain joins TRBV5-6 to TRBJ2-1; perhaps TRBD2 as D (6 bases). CDR1 and CDR2 (germline): SGHDT, YYEEEE. The CDR3 contains 11 residues. V lost 4 bases to trimming and J lost 9 bases, with 8 bases between them. The variable domain in full, completed from reference TRBV5-6 and TRBJ2-1, reads DAGVTQSPTHLIKTRGQQVTLRCSPKSGHDTVSWYQQALGQGPQFIFQYYEEEERQRGNFPDRFSGHQFPNYSSELNVNALLLGDSALYLCASSLGGEQFFGPGTRLTVL.

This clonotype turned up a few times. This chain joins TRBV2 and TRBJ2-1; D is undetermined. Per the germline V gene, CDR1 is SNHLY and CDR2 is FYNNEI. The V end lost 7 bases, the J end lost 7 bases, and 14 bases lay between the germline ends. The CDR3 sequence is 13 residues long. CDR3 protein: CASKRTTNNEQFF. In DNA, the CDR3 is TGTGCCAGCAAACGGACCACCAATAATGAGCAGTTCTTC.

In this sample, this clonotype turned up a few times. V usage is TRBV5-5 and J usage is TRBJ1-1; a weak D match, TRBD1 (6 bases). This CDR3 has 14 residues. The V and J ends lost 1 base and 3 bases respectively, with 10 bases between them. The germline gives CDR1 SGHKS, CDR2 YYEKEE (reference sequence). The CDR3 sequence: CASSLRTVYTEAFF. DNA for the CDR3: TGTGCCAGCAGCTTGCGGACAGTGTACACTGAAGCTTTCTTT.

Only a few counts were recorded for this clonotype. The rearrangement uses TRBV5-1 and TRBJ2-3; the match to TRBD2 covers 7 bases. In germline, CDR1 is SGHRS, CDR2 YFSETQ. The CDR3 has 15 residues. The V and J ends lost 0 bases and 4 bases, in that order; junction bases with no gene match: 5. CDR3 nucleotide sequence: TGCGCCAGCAGCTTGGTCGTGGGAGGGTCAGATACGCAGTATTTT. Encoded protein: CASSLVVGGSDTQYF.

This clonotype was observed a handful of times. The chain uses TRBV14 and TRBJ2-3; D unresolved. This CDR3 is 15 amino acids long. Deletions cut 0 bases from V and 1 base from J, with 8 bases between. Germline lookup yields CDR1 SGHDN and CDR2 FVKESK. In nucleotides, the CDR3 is TGTGCCAGCAGCCAAGATTGGACGGGCACAGATACGCAGTATTTT. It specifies CASSQDWTGTDTQYF.

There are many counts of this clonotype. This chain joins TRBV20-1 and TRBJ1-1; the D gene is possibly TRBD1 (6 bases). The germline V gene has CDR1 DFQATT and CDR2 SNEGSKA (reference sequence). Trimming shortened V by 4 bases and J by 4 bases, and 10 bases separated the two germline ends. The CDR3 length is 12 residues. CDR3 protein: CSATGDGTEAFF. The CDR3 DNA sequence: TGCAGTGCTACAGGGGATGGCACTGAAGCTTTCTTT.

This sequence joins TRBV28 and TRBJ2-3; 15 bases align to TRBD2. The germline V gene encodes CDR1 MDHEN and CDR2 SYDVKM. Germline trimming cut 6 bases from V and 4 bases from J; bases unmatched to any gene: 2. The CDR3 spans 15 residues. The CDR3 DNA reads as TGTGCCAGCAGCTGGACTAGCGGGAGGGCAGATACGCAGTATTTT. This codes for CASSWTSGRADTQYF.

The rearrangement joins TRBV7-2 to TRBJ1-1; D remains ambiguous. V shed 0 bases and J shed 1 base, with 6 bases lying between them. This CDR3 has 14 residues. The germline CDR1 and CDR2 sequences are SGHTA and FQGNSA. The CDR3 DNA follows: TGTGCCAGCAGCTTAGCCCGGAAGAACACTGAAGCTTTCTTT. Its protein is CASSLARKNTEAFF.

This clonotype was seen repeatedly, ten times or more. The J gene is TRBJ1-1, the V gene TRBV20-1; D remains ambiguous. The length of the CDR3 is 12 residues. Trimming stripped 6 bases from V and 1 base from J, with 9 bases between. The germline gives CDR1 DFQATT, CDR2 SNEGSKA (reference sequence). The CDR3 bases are TGCAGTGCCCAGAACAAGAACACTGAAGCTTTCTTT. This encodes CSAQNKNTEAFF.

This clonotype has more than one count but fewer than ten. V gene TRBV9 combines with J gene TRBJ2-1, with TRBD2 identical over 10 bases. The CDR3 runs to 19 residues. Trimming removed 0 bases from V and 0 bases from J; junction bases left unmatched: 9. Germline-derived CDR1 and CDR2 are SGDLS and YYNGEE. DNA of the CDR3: TGTGCCAGCAGCGTAGGAGCTAGCGGGGGACCTGGCTCCTACAATGAGCAGTTCTTC. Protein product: CASSVGASGGPGSYNEQFF.

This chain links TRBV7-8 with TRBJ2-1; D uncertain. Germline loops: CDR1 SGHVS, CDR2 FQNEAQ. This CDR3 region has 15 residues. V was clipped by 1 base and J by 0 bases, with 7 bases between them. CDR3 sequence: CASSLDRFSYNEQFF. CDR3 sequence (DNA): TGTGCCAGCAGCTTAGACAGATTCTCCTACAATGAGCAGTTCTTC. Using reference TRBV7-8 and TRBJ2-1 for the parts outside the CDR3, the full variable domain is GAGVSQSPRYKVAKRGQDVALRCDPISGHVSLFWYQQALGQGPEFLTYFQNEAQLDKSGLPSDRFFAERPEGSVSTLKIQRTQQEDSAVYLCASSLDRFSYNEQFFGPGTRLTVL.

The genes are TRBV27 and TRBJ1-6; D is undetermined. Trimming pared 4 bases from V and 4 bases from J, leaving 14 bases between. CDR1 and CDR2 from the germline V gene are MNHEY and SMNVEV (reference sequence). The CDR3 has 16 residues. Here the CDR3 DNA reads TGTGCCAGCAGTTCTATAGACCGACCTTATAATTCACCCCTCCACTTT. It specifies CASSSIDRPYNSPLHF.

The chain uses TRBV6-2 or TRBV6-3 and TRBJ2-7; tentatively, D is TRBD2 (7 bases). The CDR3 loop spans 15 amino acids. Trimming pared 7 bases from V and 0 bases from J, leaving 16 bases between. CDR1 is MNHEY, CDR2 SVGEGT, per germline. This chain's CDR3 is CASTPGAGASYEQYF. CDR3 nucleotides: TGTGCCAGCACCCCCGGGGCGGGGGCCTCCTACGAGCAGTACTTC.

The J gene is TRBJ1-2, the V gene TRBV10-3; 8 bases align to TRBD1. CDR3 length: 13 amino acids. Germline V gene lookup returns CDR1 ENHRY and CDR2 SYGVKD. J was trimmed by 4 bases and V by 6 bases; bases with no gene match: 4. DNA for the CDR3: TGTGCCATCAGCCCCGGGACAGGCTATGGCTACACCTTC. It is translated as CAISPGTGYGYTF.

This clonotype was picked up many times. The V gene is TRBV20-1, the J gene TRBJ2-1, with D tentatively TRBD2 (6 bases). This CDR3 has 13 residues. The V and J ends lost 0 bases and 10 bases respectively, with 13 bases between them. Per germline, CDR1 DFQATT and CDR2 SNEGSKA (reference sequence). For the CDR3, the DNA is TGCAGTGCTAGAGAGCCCCTAGCGTTAGAGCAGTTCTTC. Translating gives CSAREPLALEQFF.

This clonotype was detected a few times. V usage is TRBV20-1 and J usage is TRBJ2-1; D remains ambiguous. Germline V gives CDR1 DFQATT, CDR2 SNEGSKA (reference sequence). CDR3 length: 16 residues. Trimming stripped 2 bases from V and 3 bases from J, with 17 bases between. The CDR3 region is CSARPVGGKNYNEQFF. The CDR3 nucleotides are TGCAGTGCTAGACCCGTAGGTGGGAAAAACTACAATGAGCAGTTCTTC.

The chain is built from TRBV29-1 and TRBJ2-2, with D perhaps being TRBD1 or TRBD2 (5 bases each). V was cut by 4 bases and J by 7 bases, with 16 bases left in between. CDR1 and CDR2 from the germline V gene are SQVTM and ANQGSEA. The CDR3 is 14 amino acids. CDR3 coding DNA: TGCAGCGTTGGAGAAGGGAGAGGGGTCGGGGAGCTGTTTTTT. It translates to CSVGEGRGVGELFF.